These 25 T cell receptor beta chains were all obtained from the same sample, sequenced in a study of cytomegalovirus exposure and HLA in healthy donors (dated by TCRdb to 2015 to 2018). The library was built by means of the immunoSEQ multiplex PCR assay. For the multiplex PCR, a mixture combining 60 forward primers for TCR Vbeta segments and 13 reverse primers for TCR Jbeta segments was used. TCRdb provides this immuneACCESS table in a form limited to in-frame rearrangements. Some clones are lacking; in checked studies, under half of them reflect an unresolved V gene, and why the rest are absent is not known. For this sample there are around 150,000 clones; over 75% appear just once. The top ten clones comprise roughly 1.9% of the sample. The sequencing sample was made of PBMCs. The receptors originated from a man between 35 and 55 years old in good health and CMV-seronegative.

J is TRBJ1-2 and V is TRBV15; TRBD1 agrees at 8 bases. V shed 0 bases and J 4 bases; nucleotides not matched to a gene: 4. Germline loops: CDR1 LNHNV, CDR2 YYDKDF (reference sequence). The CDR3 has 15 amino acids. CDR3 sequence (DNA): TGTGCCACCAGCAGAGAGGCAGGGGGCGGCTATGGCTACACCTTC. Translated: CATSREAGGGYGYTF.

This clone has only a few counts. V and J are TRBV19 and TRBJ1-1; 8 bases map to TRBD1. The junction had 7 bases not matched to a gene; V was cut back by 6 bases and J by 4 bases. The CDR3 is 14 amino acids. Per the germline V gene, CDR1 is LNHDA and CDR2 is SQIVND (reference sequence). CDR3: CASSSNTGGTEAFF. The DNA of the CDR3 is TGTGCCAGTAGCTCAAATACAGGGGGCACTGAAGCTTTCTTT. The variable domain in full, completed from reference TRBV19 and TRBJ1-1, reads DGGITQSPKYLFRKEGQNVTLSCEQNLNHDAMYWYRQDPGQGLRLIYYSQIVNDFQKGDIAEGYSVSREKKESFPLTVTSAQKNPTAFYLCASSSNTGGTEAFFGQGTRLTVV.

The chain combines TRBV14 with TRBJ2-5; D uncertain. Between the trimmed V and J ends, which lost 2 bases and 2 bases, there was a span of 15 bases. Germline CDR1 and CDR2: SGHDN and FVKESK. This CDR3 has 16 residues. Here the CDR3 reads CASSQYTVLVQETQYF. CDR3 nucleotides: TGTGCCAGCAGCCAATATACGGTCCTCGTACAAGAGACCCAGTACTTC.

The rearrangement links TRBV7-9 to TRBJ1-6; no clear D gene. The CDR3 sequence is 14 residues long. Germline lookup yields CDR1 SEHNR and CDR2 FQNEAQ (reference sequence). V lost 2 bases and J 3 bases, leaving 5 bases between the germline ends. The CDR3 loop is CASSLSLYNSPLHF. The CDR3 DNA reads as TGTGCCAGCAGCTTATCTCTCTATAATTCACCCCTCCACTTT.

The chain recombines TRBV11-2 with TRBJ2-5, with TRBD2 matching 10 bases. The DNA end is more similar to TRBJ2-7, so the J call may be wrong. CDR3 length: 16 amino acids. Germline CDR1 reads SGHAT; CDR2 reads FQNNGV. CDR3 sequence (DNA): TGTGCCAGCAGCTTAGATGTTACTAGCGGGATTTACGAGCAGTACTTC. Protein: CASSLDVTSGIYEQYF.

The rearrangement uses TRBV18 and TRBJ2-1, with 13 bases that match TRBD2. J was trimmed by 7 bases and V by 1 base; bases with no gene match: 1. The CDR3 has 15 amino acids. The germline CDR1 and CDR2 sequences are KGHSH and LQKENI. The CDR3 region has the DNA TGTGCCAGCTCACCACGGACTAGCGGGAGAAATGAGCAGTTCTTC. Protein: CASSPRTSGRNEQFF.

The rearrangement uses TRBV5-8 and TRBJ2-4; 7 nucleotides agree with TRBD1. Per germline, CDR1 SGHTS and CDR2 YDEGEE. The trim removed 5 bases at V and 7 bases at J, leaving 9 bases unmatched. The CDR3 is made up of 14 amino acids. CDR3 in DNA: TGTGCCAGCAGTTTCAGACAGGGAATCAACATTCAGTACTTC. Its protein is CASSFRQGINIQYF.

The chain links TRBV7-2 to TRBJ2-3; D is unclear. The CDR3 runs 12 residues. Per the germline V gene, CDR1 is SGHTA and CDR2 is FQGNSA. Trimming cost V 4 bases and J 4 bases, with 6 bases left between them. CDR3: CASSSRADTQYF. DNA of the CDR3: TGTGCCAGCAGCTCCCGGGCAGATACGCAGTATTTT.

About this clone itself: A read error may account for a junction end that differs from germline. The J gene is TRBJ2-1, the V gene TRBV7-9; 11 bases fit TRBD2. Germline assignment: CDR1 SEHNR and CDR2 FQNEAQ (reference sequence). There are 15 residues in the CDR3. CDR3 sequence reads: CSSSLTSGSSDEQFF. CDR3 nucleotides: TGTTCCAGCAGCTTAACTAGCGGGAGTTCGGATGAGCAGTTCTTC.

The chain is built from TRBV5-8 and TRBJ2-7; D uncertain. The CDR3 runs to 14 residues. Germline CDR1 and CDR2: SGHTS and YDEGEE. The V and J ends lost 0 bases and 2 bases respectively, with 9 bases between them. CDR3 region: CASSLAVTPYEQYF. The CDR3, as DNA: TGTGCCAGCAGCTTGGCGGTCACCCCCTACGAGCAGTACTTC. Full variable domain (missing parts from reference TRBV5-8 and TRBJ2-7): EAGVTQSPTHLIKTRGQQATLRCSPISGHTSVYWYQQALGLGLQFLLWYDEGEERNRGNFPPRFSGRQFPNYSSELNVNALELEDSALYLCASSLAVTPYEQYFGPGTRLTVT.

The chain has TRBV14 and TRBJ2-7, with 11 bases aligning to TRBD2. Germline lookup yields CDR1 SGHDN and CDR2 FVKESK. The CDR3 extends over 15 amino acids. V was pared by 3 bases and J by 6 bases, with 7 bases of the junction left unmatched. CDR3 protein: CASSQPLAGEVEQYF. The CDR3 DNA reads TGTGCCAGCAGCCAGCCACTAGCGGGAGAGGTCGAGCAGTACTTC.

This clone showed up just a few times. V gene TRBV7-9 combines with J gene TRBJ2-7; D possibly corresponds to TRBD2 (5 bases). The V gene lost 3 bases and the J gene lost 5 bases, with 14 bases spanning the gap. This CDR3 has 14 amino acids. Germline lookup yields CDR1 SEHNR and CDR2 FQNEAQ (reference sequence). CDR3 in amino acids: CASSFMGSGNEQYF. The CDR3 DNA reads TGTGCCAGCAGCTTTATGGGGTCGGGGAACGAGCAGTACTTC.

This clone was seen a handful of times. The chain uses TRBV7-2 and TRBJ2-7, with D possibly TRBD2 on 5 matching bases. Germline V lookup: CDR1 SGHTA, CDR2 FQGNSA. The V and J ends lost 1 base and 5 bases respectively, with 12 bases between them. The CDR3 spans 14 residues. The chain's CDR3 is CASSLVSLEDEQYF. The CDR3 coding sequence is TGTGCCAGCAGCTTAGTATCCCTGGAGGACGAGCAGTACTTC.

The chain couples TRBV27 to TRBJ2-7; 11 bases match TRBD2. J was trimmed by 7 bases and V by 5 bases; bases with no gene match: 13. CDR1 is MNHEY, CDR2 SMNVEV, per germline (reference sequence). The CDR3 runs 16 residues. CDR3 region: CASSLQGLAAVWEQYF. The CDR3 DNA reads as TGTGCCAGCAGTCTACAGGGACTAGCGGCAGTCTGGGAGCAGTACTTC.

V usage is TRBV4-2 and J usage is TRBJ2-5; D is ambiguous. This CDR3 region has 15 residues. V lost 1 base and J 5 bases, leaving 14 bases between the germline ends. Per germline, CDR1 LGHNA and CDR2 YNFKEQ. The CDR3 reads CASSQGGLVEETQYF. In DNA form, the CDR3 reads TGTGCCAGCAGCCAAGGAGGCCTAGTCGAGGAGACCCAGTACTTC.

The chain joins TRBV7-9 to TRBJ2-7, with TRBD1 as a possible D gene (5 bases). Germline assignment: CDR1 SEHNR and CDR2 FQNEAQ (reference sequence). With 5 bases removed from V and 4 bases from J, the gap between germline ends came to 9 bases. This CDR3 is built from 12 residues. CDR3 sequence: CASSPGLYEQYF. In DNA form, the CDR3 reads TGTGCCAGCAGCCCAGGGTTATACGAGCAGTACTTC.

This clone was counted once. The V gene is TRBV30, the J gene TRBJ1-3; no clear D gene. The CDR3 consists of 15 residues. V gave up 0 bases and J gave up 0 bases, with 9 bases separating them. The germline gives CDR1 GTSNPN, CDR2 SVGIG (reference sequence). The CDR3 sequence is CAWSVYSNSGNTIYF. The CDR3 nucleotides are TGTGCCTGGAGTGTATACAGCAACTCTGGAAACACCATATATTTT.

This clone was observed a few times. This sequence joins TRBV7-8 and TRBJ2-5; maybe TRBD1 (5 bases). The J call may be mistaken, given a closer DNA end match to TRBJ2-7. The CDR3 length is 14 residues. CDR1 is SGHVS, CDR2 FQNEAQ, per germline. This CDR3 reads CASSPIGQGYEQYF. The CDR3, as DNA: TGTGCCAGCAGCCCAATAGGGCAGGGCTACGAGCAGTACTTC.

V is TRBV5-1 and J is TRBJ2-2; TRBD2 aligns across 13 bases. V was clipped by 4 bases and J by 5 bases; unmatched bases: 11. The germline V gene encodes CDR1 SGHRS and CDR2 YFSETQ. The CDR3 has 18 amino acids. The CDR3 here is CASSPILTSGRATGELFF. For the CDR3, the DNA is TGCGCCAGCAGCCCGATCCTCACTAGCGGGAGGGCAACCGGGGAGCTGTTTTTT.

The chain employs TRBV7-6 and TRBJ2-5, with TRBD1 matching over 9 bases. V shed 1 base, J shed 3 bases, and the junction held 3 bases outside the gene matches. CDR3 length: 15 residues. Per the germline V gene, CDR1 is SGHVS and CDR2 is FNYEAQ. The CDR3 DNA sequence: TGTGCCAGCAGCTTAGTGGGACAGGGAAAAGAGACCCAGTACTTC. Translating gives CASSLVGQGKETQYF.

This chain uses TRBV7-2 with TRBJ1-1; D perhaps matches TRBD1 (6 bases). V lost 2 bases and J 1 base, leaving 17 bases between the germline ends. Looked up from germline, CDR1 is SGHTA and CDR2 is FQGNSA. The CDR3 extends over 17 amino acids. The CDR3 sequence: CASSLFPGAGRNTEAFF. The CDR3 coding sequence is TGTGCCAGCAGCTTATTTCCAGGGGCAGGGAGGAACACTGAAGCTTTCTTT.

This chain connects TRBV27 to TRBJ1-5; 9 bases are shared with TRBD1. Germline CDR1 MNHEY, CDR2 SMNVEV (reference sequence). CDR3 size: 14 residues. Germline trimming cut 6 bases from V and 4 bases from J; bases unmatched to any gene: 4. In DNA form, the CDR3 reads TGTGCCAGCAGAAGGGGGACAGGGAATCAGCCCCAGCATTTT. It specifies CASRRGTGNQPQHF.

The CDR3 sequence is CASSSTGTGYEQYF. CDR3 in DNA: TGTGCCAGCAGCTCCACCGGGACAGGGTACGAGCAGTACTTC. The rearrangement joins TRBV7-9 to TRBJ2-7; 9 bases align to TRBD1. V trimming: 4 bases; J trimming: 4 bases; junction bases outside the gene matches: 5. The CDR3 runs 14 residues. From germline, CDR1 is SEHNR and CDR2 FQNEAQ (reference sequence).

The rearrangement uses TRBV9 and TRBJ2-3, with 10 nucleotides matching TRBD2. The CDR3 loop spans 16 amino acids. With V trimmed by 4 bases and J by 0 bases, 5 bases remained unmatched. Germline V CDR1 and CDR2: SGDLS, YYNGEE. The CDR3 DNA sequence: TGTGCCAGCAGCTCCACTAGCGGGACTAGCACAGATACGCAGTATTTT. Its protein product is CASSSTSGTSTDTQYF.

This clone was recorded a few times. The chain has TRBV28 and TRBJ2-5, with D perhaps TRBD2 (6 bases). CDR1 and CDR2 (germline): MDHEN, SYDVKM. This CDR3 comprises 14 residues. Between the trimmed V and J ends, which lost 2 bases and 4 bases, there was a span of 11 bases. The CDR3 coding sequence is TGTGCCAGCAGTTTAGGCAGGGAGGCAGAGACCCAGTACTTC. Its translation: CASSLGREAETQYF.